The rows below give T cell receptor beta chains drawn from one sample of a study of shared clonotypes between healthy human individuals. Data came from immunoSEQ multiplex PCR; TCRdb stores just in-frame clones and leaves some out. The sample has over 2 million clones; around 95% are singletons. The sample consisted of naive CD4+ T cells sorted from blood. The receptors come from a man aged 18 to 30 in good health. Both conserved end residues are part of each CDR3. Fields, in order: V gene, clone size, D gene, J gene, CDR3 DNA, CDR3 protein. D genes are given only for firm matches. Size tells how often a clone was seen (once, few, many) or the class of an expanded clone, and some rows leave it out.

v_call: TRBV6-5
clone_size: .
d_call: .
j_call: TRBJ2-2
cdr3_nt: TGTGCCAGCACCCGACAGAGGACCGGGGAGCTGTTTTTT
cdr3_aa: CASTRQRTGELFF

v_call: TRBV10-3
clone_size: .
d_call: .
j_call: TRBJ2-1
cdr3_nt: TGTGCCATCAGTGAGTCACAGGTACGTAGTGAGCAGTTCTTC
cdr3_aa: CAISESQVRSEQFF

v_call: TRBV5-4
clone_size: .
d_call: .
j_call: TRBJ1-6
cdr3_nt: TGTGCCAGCAGCTTGTATGGGGTTGGTTCACCCCTCCACTTT
cdr3_aa: CASSLYGVGSPLHF

v_call: TRBV5-4
clone_size: .
d_call: .
j_call: TRBJ1-1
cdr3_nt: TGTGCCAGCAGCTTGGCCAACAGGGAGACGCCTGAAGCTTTCTTT
cdr3_aa: CASSLANRETPEAFF

v_call: TRBV2
clone_size: .
d_call: TRBD1
j_call: TRBJ2-2
cdr3_nt: TGTGCCAGCAGTTTGGACAGGGGTTACGGCGGGGAGCTGTTTTTT
cdr3_aa: CASSLDRGYGGELFF

v_call: TRBV6-1
clone_size: .
d_call: .
j_call: TRBJ2-3
cdr3_nt: TGTGCCAGCAGTGACCCCTTCCTGAGCACAGATACGCAGTATTTT
cdr3_aa: CASSDPFLSTDTQYF

v_call: TRBV18
clone_size: once
d_call: .
j_call: TRBJ2-1
cdr3_nt: TGTGCCAGCTCCCCGCCGAGCTCCTACAATGAGCAGTTCTTC
cdr3_aa: CASSPPSSYNEQFF

v_call: TRBV7-8
clone_size: .
d_call: .
j_call: TRBJ2-7
cdr3_nt: TGTGCCAGCAGCTTAGATGGGGGGCCTTACGAGCAGTACTTC
cdr3_aa: CASSLDGGPYEQYF

v_call: TRBV5-8
clone_size: .
d_call: TRBD1
j_call: TRBJ1-6
cdr3_nt: TGTGCCAGCAGCCGCAGGGGGTCCTATAATTCACCCCTCCACTTT
cdr3_aa: CASSRRGSYNSPLHF

v_call: TRBV11-2
clone_size: .
d_call: .
j_call: TRBJ2-6
cdr3_nt: TGTGCCAGCAGCTTCCAAGGAGGGAGAGTTGCTGGGGCCAACGTCCTGACTTTC
cdr3_aa: CASSFQGGRVAGANVLTF

v_call: TRBV6-1
clone_size: .
d_call: TRBD2
j_call: TRBJ2-7
cdr3_nt: TGTGCCAGTGTAGCGGGGGGGCCATACGAGCAGTACTTC
cdr3_aa: CASVAGGPYEQYF

v_call: TRBV7-9
clone_size: .
d_call: TRBD2
j_call: TRBJ2-1
cdr3_nt: TGTGCCAGCAGCCCCGGGACTAGCGGGACGGGAAATTTGCGGGAGCAGTTCTTC
cdr3_aa: CASSPGTSGTGNLREQFF

v_call: TRBV11-2
clone_size: once
d_call: .
j_call: TRBJ2-7
cdr3_nt: TGTGCCAGCAGAGGAGCGGCCTACGAGCAGTACTTC
cdr3_aa: CASRGAAYEQYF

v_call: TRBV25-1
clone_size: .
d_call: .
j_call: TRBJ2-3
cdr3_nt: TGTGCCAGCACGGATGGGGGGAGAAGGGCAGATACGCAGTATTTT
cdr3_aa: CASTDGGRRADTQYF